The clone carrying this T cell receptor beta chain was seen more than once but under ten times. What it recognizes is unknown. The PCR was carried out with 60 Vbeta primers and 13 Jbeta primers. Authors' analysis steps: Among the unique TCR beta chains that a later analysis counted, about 81 million in all, roughly 10 million were shared. Only in-frame clones appear in the TCRdb table, and some are missing; sequencing was by immunoSEQ multiplex PCR. V and J calls and clone size are copied from that table; D and trimming were computed from the DNA. The table includes 75,000 to 100,000 clones, about 7.6% detected once. The record originates from a study of cytomegalovirus exposure and HLA in healthy donors. General study findings and limits: A later analysis by the authors found several of the most significant clusters apparently linked to common viral pathogens. The likely explanation for a cluster of highly shared sequence variants was sequencing artifact.

Germline CDR1 and CDR2: SGHTA and FQGNSA. The germline V and J ends were trimmed by 1 base and 7 bases, with 17 bases remaining between them. CDR3 length: 15 amino acids. Sequencing was performed on PBMCs. This sequence was found in a man between 50 and 59 years old in good health and CMV-seronegative. This rearrangement joins TRBV7-2 to TRBJ2-7; the D gene is possibly TRBD1 (6 bases). The CDR3 region has the DNA TGTGCCAGCAGCTTAGAGTCAGGGGCTCCGGGGGAGCAGTACTTC. Amino acids: CASSLESGAPGEQYF.